Presented here are 19 T cell receptor beta chains from one specimen sequenced in a study of T cell clonality in common variable immunodeficiency. General study findings and limits: Reportedly, TCR beta sequences from common variable immunodeficiency showed fewer deletions and N-nucleotide insertions.

Using immunoSEQ multiplex PCR, the repertoire was profiled, and TCRdb retains in-frame clones only, with some absent. This sample comprises 16,000 or so clones, none seen once only. Antigens of these TCRs are unknown. The source material was peripheral blood mononuclear cells. These receptors came from a human donor with common variable immunodeficiency.

In this sample, this clone turned up a few times. Read data end 3 residues before the CDR3 end; the end is taken from the germline J gene. The V call is TRBV2, the J call TRBJ2-5; 12 nucleotides line up with TRBD1. Trimming at V came to 4 bases and at J to 5 bases, leaving 5 bases not matched to a gene. This CDR3 contains 15 residues. In germline, CDR1 is SNHLY, CDR2 FYNNEI. CDR3 DNA, as far as it was read: TGTGCCAGCAGTGCTGGGACAGGGGGCGTCGAGACC. It specifies CASSAGTGGVET. The whole CDR3 sequence reads CASSAGTGGVETQYF.

The sample holds many counts of this clone. Coverage ceases 3 residues before the CDR3 finishes, and the germline J gene fills in the end. The chain recombines TRBV5-1 with TRBJ2-5; 8 bases are a match to TRBD1. CDR3 size: 15 residues. The V gene's germline CDR1 is SGHRS and CDR2 YFSETQ. V lost 6 bases, J lost 6 bases, and 13 bases stayed unmatched. CDR3 loop: CASTLSWTGRQTQYF. CDR3 DNA (partial): TGCGCCAGCACCTTATCCTGGACAGGGCGGCAGACC.

This clone was seen many times. The read comes to an end 3 residues before the CDR3 does, leaving the germline J gene to fill in the end. This rearrangement joins TRBV29-1 to TRBJ2-5; no firm D call. CDR3 length equals 15 residues. V was shortened by 1 base and J by 4 bases, with 16 bases between the two germline ends. Looked up from germline, CDR1 is SQVTM and CDR2 is ANQGSEA. The part of the CDR3 DNA that was read is TGCAGCGTTGAAGTTGTCATGGGCGCCCGAGAGACC. It specifies CSVEVVMGARET. The complete CDR3 sequence is CSVEVVMGARETQYF.

This clone has at least ten counts. The read stops 3 residues short of the end of the CDR3; the missing end is completed from the germline J gene. This chain joins TRBV11-2 and TRBJ2-7; perhaps TRBD1 as D (5 bases). The V and J ends lost 7 bases and 6 bases respectively, with 19 bases between them. The V gene's germline CDR1 is SGHAT and CDR2 FQNNGV. The CDR3 is made up of 14 amino acids. Partial CDR3 DNA: TGTGCCAGCACCCTGAGGTGGCAGGGTGGCGAG. Translation: CASTLRWQGGE. The CDR3 reads in full as CASTLRWQGGEQYF.

A few counts support this clone. The sequenced fragment ends 3 residues before the CDR3 boundary, so the rest is inferred from the germline J gene. The chain carries TRBV11-3 and TRBJ1-3; the match to TRBD1 covers 7 bases. Germline V lookup: CDR1 SGHNT, CDR2 YENEEA. V gave up 2 bases and J gave up 0 bases; unmatched junction bases: 1. The CDR3 runs to 15 residues. CDR3 sequence: CASSLRTGSGNTIYF. CDR3 DNA (partial): TGTGCCAGCAGCTTAAGGACAGGCTCTGGAAACACC.

At least ten counts were recorded for this clone. The read ends 3 residues early relative to the CDR3; the germline J gene fills the gap. This sequence joins TRBV2 and TRBJ2-4; D remains unclear. The CDR3 loop spans 15 amino acids. Trimming removed 10 bases from V and 0 bases from J, with 16 bases in between. CDR1 is SNHLY, CDR2 FYNNEI, per germline. This CDR3 reads CATSDRLVAKNIQYF. The sequenced part of the CDR3 DNA is TGTGCCACCTCAGACCGACTGGTAGCCAAAAACATT.

This clone turned up a few times. Sequencing ends 3 residues short of the CDR3 end; the germline J gene provides the rest. The gene calls are TRBV7-9 and TRBJ2-2; tentative D call: TRBD2 (5 bases). In germline, CDR1 is SEHNR, CDR2 FQNEAQ (reference sequence). Trimming pared 8 bases from V and 1 base from J, leaving 11 bases between. CDR3 length: 14 residues. The covered CDR3 bases are TGTGCCAGCGGACTCGAGCGGAACACCGGGGAG. Translation gives CASGLERNTGE. The full CDR3 is CASGLERNTGELFF.

As for this clone: The CDR3 extends 3 residues past the end of the read, so its final part is completed from the germline J gene. This chain links TRBV18 with TRBJ1-4; D unresolved. This CDR3 spans 15 amino acids. CDR1 is KGHSH, CDR2 LQKENI, per germline. The sequenced CDR3 bases are TGTGCCAGCTCACCCACAGCACATACGTTTGTCAAA. This sequence encodes CASSPTAHTFVK. The full CDR3 is CASSPTAHTFVKLFF.

This clone occurred many times. The DNA ends 3 residues before the CDR3 does, and the rest of the CDR3 is filled in from the germline J gene. The chain couples TRBV10-3 to TRBJ2-3; tentatively, D is TRBD1 (7 bases). Germline values: CDR1 ENHRY, CDR2 SYGVKD. Trimming removed 10 bases at V and 0 bases at J, with 14 bases between. There are 14 residues in the CDR3. The chain's CDR3 is CATRGTASTDTQYF. The CDR3 DNA, read in part, is TGTGCCACTCGGGGGACAGCTAGCACAGATACG.

Only a few counts were recorded for this clone. The CDR3 reads CASSPGQGYEQYF. Partial CDR3 DNA: TGTGCCAGCAGCCCAGGACAGGGATACGAG. The chain links TRBV7-2 to TRBJ2-7, with TRBD1 identical over 8 bases. The CDR3 end lies 3 residues beyond the end of the read and is filled in from the germline J gene. The CDR3 spans 13 residues. Germline V gene data show CDR1 as SGHTA and CDR2 as FQGNSA. The trim removed 5 bases at V and 4 bases at J, leaving 4 bases unmatched.

This clone has more than one count but fewer than ten. Sequencing ends 3 residues short of the CDR3 end; the germline J gene provides the rest. The rearrangement joins TRBV7-9 to TRBJ1-4; no clear D. The V end lost 5 bases, the J end lost 3 bases, and 10 bases lay between the germline ends. Germline CDR1 SEHNR, CDR2 FQNEAQ (reference sequence). The CDR3 runs to 14 residues. The CDR3 bases that were read are TGTGCCAGCAGCACCGGGTCCTCTAATGAAAAA. This gives the protein CASSTGSSNEK. The full-length CDR3 reads as CASSTGSSNEKLFF.

In the case of this clone: The sequence runs out 3 residues before the end of the CDR3; the remainder is reconstructed from the germline J gene. The chain is built from TRBV19 and TRBJ2-3; D perhaps matches TRBD2 (7 bases). The V end lost 3 bases, the J end lost 4 bases, and 14 bases lay between the germline ends. In germline, CDR1 is LNHDA, CDR2 SQIVND (reference sequence). The CDR3 has 15 residues. CDR3 region: CASSMLGGAPDTQYF. CDR3 bases read: TGTGCCAGTAGTATGTTGGGGGGGGCCCCAGATACG.

This clone was seen a few times. The read gets to within 3 residues of the CDR3 end, and the germline J gene fills in the rest. The chain couples TRBV7-8 to TRBJ2-7, with 12 bases that match TRBD1. The CDR3 length is 16 residues. CDR1 and CDR2 (germline): SGHVS, FQNEAQ. J gave up 4 bases and V 5 bases, and 9 bases lay outside the gene matches. CDR3 DNA, as far as it was read: TGTGCCAGCAGCCCGCAAATGGGACAGGGGGCTTACGAG. Its protein is CASSPQMGQGAYE. The whole CDR3 is CASSPQMGQGAYEQYF.

CDR3 sequence: CSAQEETQYF. The part of the CDR3 DNA that was read is TGCAGTGCCCAGGAAGAGACC. The V call is TRBV20-1, the J call TRBJ2-5; D uncertain. The read falls 3 residues short of the CDR3 end, and the missing part is taken from the germline J gene. Trimming cost V 6 bases and J 3 bases, with 5 bases left between them. Germline values: CDR1 DFQATT, CDR2 SNEGSKA (reference sequence). This CDR3 region has 10 residues.

This clone was found a few times. The read ends 3 residues early relative to the CDR3; the germline J gene fills the gap. V and J are TRBV7-3 and TRBJ1-6, with TRBD1 identical over 7 bases. Germline values: CDR1 SGHTA, CDR2 FQGTGA. The ends lost 5 bases at V and 9 bases at J; junction bases unmatched: 10. The CDR3 spans 15 residues. CDR3 protein: CASSDKRGRTSPLHF. CDR3 DNA, as far as it was read: TGTGCCAGCAGCGATAAGAGGGGGCGTACTTCACCC.

Concerning this clone itself: The CDR3 end is not reached by the read, which stops 3 residues before it; the germline J gene fills it in. V and J are TRBV5-1 and TRBJ2-4; 10 bases line up with TRBD1. After removal of 6 bases from V and 1 base from J, the junction contained 16 bases not matched to a gene. This CDR3 is built from 19 residues. Germline CDR1 SGHRS, CDR2 YFSETQ. The DNA read from the CDR3 is TGCGCCAGCACCGCGGAGGGGACAGGGGAATATGGGGCCAAAAACATT. This translates into CASTAEGTGEYGAKNI. The whole CDR3 protein is CASTAEGTGEYGAKNIQYF.

Comment on this clone: From the germline J gene comes the end of the CDR3, since the read stops 3 residues before it. V is TRBV30 and J is TRBJ1-4; no reliable D call. The CDR3 totals 11 residues. Germline CDR1 GTSNPN, CDR2 SVGIG (reference sequence). The CDR3 bases that were read are TGTGCCTGGGCCGAAACGCAGAAA. Residues: CAWAETQK. The CDR3 as a whole reads CAWAETQKLFF. Using reference TRBV30 and TRBJ1-4 for the parts outside the CDR3, the full variable domain is SQTIHQWPATLVQPVGSPLSLECTVEGTSNPNLYWYRQAAGRGLQLLFYSVGIGQISSEVPQNLSASRPQDRQFILSSKKLLLSDSGFYLCAWAETQKLFFGSGTQLSVL.

Partial CDR3 DNA: TGTGCCAGCAGCTTAGCGGGAGGGGACACTGAA. Its translation is CASSLAGGDTE. In full, the CDR3 is CASSLAGGDTEAFF. This chain connects TRBV11-2 to TRBJ1-1, with D possibly being TRBD1 (5 bases). The read stops 3 residues short of the end of the CDR3; the missing end is completed from the germline J gene. Looked up from germline, CDR1 is SGHAT and CDR2 is FQNNGV. V was clipped by 1 base and J by 3 bases, with 9 bases between them. This CDR3 spans 14 amino acids.

Notes on this clone: Read data end 3 residues before the CDR3 end; the end is taken from the germline J gene. V gene TRBV7-9 combines with J gene TRBJ1-4; 8 bases are shared with TRBD1. Germline V gene data show CDR1 as SEHNR and CDR2 as FQNEAQ (reference sequence). CDR3 length: 15 residues. V trimming: 5 bases; J trimming: 6 bases; junction bases outside the gene matches: 8. The sequenced CDR3 bases are TGTGCCAGCAGCCCGACAGGGGAGACGGATGAAAAA. Protein product: CASSPTGETDEK. The CDR3, in full, reads CASSPTGETDEKLFF.